The clone carrying this T cell receptor (beta chain) was recorded many times. This entry comes from a study of blood T cell repertoires in COVID-19. The CDR3 spans 14 residues. The germline V gene has CDR1 LNHNV and CDR2 YYDKDF (reference sequence). Trimming took off 0 bases at V and 4 bases at J, with 4 bases between the two ends. Sequencing was performed with immunoSEQ multiplex PCR; in TCRdb, only in-frame clones are kept and a portion is missing. The profile shows about 280,000 clones, around four fifths of them singletons. This sequence was found in a woman aged 45-59 years who had recovered from COVID-19. The sequenced material came from peripheral blood. The chain uses TRBV15 and TRBJ1-6; D remains unclear. The CDR3 sequence: CATSRDRYNSPLHF. As DNA, the CDR3 is TGTGCCACCAGCAGAGATCGGTATAATTCACCCCTCCACTTT.